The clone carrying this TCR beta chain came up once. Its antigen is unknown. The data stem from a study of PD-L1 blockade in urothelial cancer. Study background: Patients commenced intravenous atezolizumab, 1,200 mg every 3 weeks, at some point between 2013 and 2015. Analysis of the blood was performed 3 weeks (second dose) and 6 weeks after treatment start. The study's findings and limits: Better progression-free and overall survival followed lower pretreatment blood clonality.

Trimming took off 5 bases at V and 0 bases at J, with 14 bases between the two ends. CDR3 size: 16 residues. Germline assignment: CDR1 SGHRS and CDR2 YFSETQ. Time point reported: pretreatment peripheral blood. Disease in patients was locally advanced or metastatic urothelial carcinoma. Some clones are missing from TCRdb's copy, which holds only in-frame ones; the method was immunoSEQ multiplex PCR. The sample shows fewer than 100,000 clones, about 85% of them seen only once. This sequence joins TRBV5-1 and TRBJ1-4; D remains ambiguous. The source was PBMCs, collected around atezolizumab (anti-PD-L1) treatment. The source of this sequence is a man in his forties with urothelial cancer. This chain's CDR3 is CASRRSVATTNEKLFF. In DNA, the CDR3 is TGCGCCAGCAGGAGGAGTGTAGCAACAACTAATGAAAAACTGTTTTTT.